What follows is one TCR beta chain and its context. Its antigen is as yet unknown. Measured with immunoSEQ multiplex PCR; TCRdb has only the in-frame clones, and not every one. The profile shows approximately 7,900 clones, over 90% of them singletons. The data stem from a study of graft-versus-host responses after intestinal transplantation. Study in general: Recipients underwent multivisceral, liver-intestinal, or isolated intestinal transplants.

The study's findings and limits: Analysis identified GvH clones in recipient marrow, with some appearing first in ileum or blood. Subjects displaying graft-donor T cell macrochimerism possessed elevated graft-versus-host to host-versus-graft clonal ratios inside allografts.

CDR3 length equals 14 residues. Per germline, CDR1 MDHEN and CDR2 SYDVKM. V was pared by 5 bases and J by 7 bases, with 6 bases of the junction left unmatched. The chain joins TRBV28 to TRBJ1-5; 9 bases map to TRBD1. This receptor was taken from a human patient who received an intestinal transplant, so some T cells may come from the graft donor. The source material was PBMCs, sampled 11 days after intestinal transplantation. CDR3 nucleotides: TGTGCCAGCAGTGCAGGGACAGGGTACCAGCCCCAGCATTTT. This translates into CASSAGTGYQPQHF.